Sequencing of this T cell receptor beta chain was carried out in a study of shared clonotypes between healthy human individuals. Germline lookup yields CDR1 SGHDN and CDR2 FVKESK. V lost 3 bases to trimming and J lost 4 bases; unmatched junction nucleotides: 12. The CDR3 totals 16 residues. With regard to this clone: Its specificity is unknown.

Naive CD4+ cells were CD45RA-selected; the remaining cells were memory. Clones were read by immunoSEQ multiplex PCR, and TCRdb kept only the in-frame ones, dropping some. Of over 1.4 million clones in the sample, roughly 96% were seen once. Whole-study findings and limits: Memory subsets generally showed smaller estimated richness than naive subsets did.

Sequences were obtained from naive CD4+ T cells sorted from blood. Subset specified: CD45RA+ positively selected. The V gene is TRBV14, the J gene TRBJ2-7; 7 bases fit TRBD2. This clonotype was sampled from a man aged 25-45 years in good health. In DNA, the CDR3 is TGTGCCAGCAGCCACGCCTTCGGGGGGAGAGGATACGAGCAGTACTTC. It translates to CASSHAFGGRGYEQYF. Full variable domain (remainder filled in from reference TRBV14 and TRBJ2-7): EAGVTQFPSHSVIEKGQTVTLRCDPISGHDNLYWYRRVMGKEIKFLLHFVKESKQDESGMPNNRFLAERTGGTYSTLKVQPAELEDSGVYFCASSHAFGGRGYEQYFGPGTRLTVT.